This is a list of T cell receptor beta chains from one sample in a study of OX40 agonist ivuxolimab in advanced cancers. Sequencing used immunoSEQ multiplex PCR; TCRdb keeps in-frame clones, though not all of them. The table has 50,000 to 75,000 clones, 86% seen once; the top ten hold roughly 0.5%. Here the sequenced sample was CD4+ or CD8+ T cells sorted from blood, taken in a trial of the OX40 agonist ivuxolimab. These receptors were obtained from an adult with an advanced solid tumor such as melanoma, head and neck, liver or kidney cancer. Both conserved end residues are part of each CDR3. D genes are given only for firm matches. Size tells how often a clone was seen (once, few, many) or the class of an expanded clone, and some rows leave it out.

>.|TRBV6-5|.|TRBJ2-5
TGTGCCAGCAGTTACCGGTTCCAAGAGACCCAGTACTTC
CASSYRFQETQYF
>.|TRBV19|.|TRBJ1-6
TGTGCCAGTAGTATGGGGGACCAAGTGGATTCACCCCTCCACTTT
CASSMGDQVDSPLHF
>.|TRBV18|TRBD1|TRBJ2-7
TGTGCCAGCTCACCTTCCGGGACAGGGGGTAACGAGCAGTACTTC
CASSPSGTGGNEQYF
>.|TRBV29-1|TRBD2|TRBJ2-3
TGCAGCGTTTCTCTAGCGGGCACAGATACGCAGTATTTT
CSVSLAGTDTQYF
>once|TRBV5-5|.|TRBJ2-3
TGTGCCAGCAGCTTAATCATCACAGATACGCAGTATTTT
CASSLIITDTQYF
>.|TRBV19|.|TRBJ2-6
TGTGCCAGTACCTTGGTAGGGGTTAGGTCTGGGGCCAACGTCCTGACTTTC
CASTLVGVRSGANVLTF
>.|TRBV10-2|.|TRBJ2-7
TGCGCCAGCAGCCCTGGTCCCTACGAGCAGTACTTC
CASSPGPYEQYF
>.|TRBV11-2|TRBD1|TRBJ1-4
TGTGCCAGCAGCTCCAGGGGGGGAATTTCTTCTAATGAAAAACTGTTTTTT
CASSSRGGISSNEKLFF
>.|TRBV28|.|TRBJ1-5
TGTGCCAGCAGTGCCCCCCGACGGGGCAATCAGCCCCAGCATTTT
CASSAPRRGNQPQHF
>.|TRBV7-2|.|TRBJ1-3
TGTGCCAGCAGCTTAGGCCCAGGGTCGGGAAACACCATATATTTT
CASSLGPGSGNTIYF
>.|TRBV6-5|.|TRBJ2-3
TGTGCCAGCAGAGAATGGGGAGTCACAGATACGCAGTATTTT
CASREWGVTDTQYF
>few|TRBV28|.|TRBJ2-7
TGTGCCAGCCTCGGACAGTCTTACACCTACGAGCAGTACTTC
CASLGQSYTYEQYF
>.|TRBV29-1|TRBD2|TRBJ2-3
TGCAGCGTTGGGACTAGCGGAGTCACAGATACGCAGTATTTT
CSVGTSGVTDTQYF
>.|TRBV4-1|.|TRBJ2-3
TGCGCCAGCAGCCAAGCTCCTAGCGGCACAGATACGCAGTATTTT
CASSQAPSGTDTQYF
>.|TRBV28|TRBD1|TRBJ1-1
TGTGCCAGCAGTCCATTAACAGGGGTCCAAAACACTGAAGCTTTCTTT
CASSPLTGVQNTEAFF
>.|TRBV6-4|TRBD2|TRBJ2-1
TGTGCCAGCAGTGAAGGGAGGGCCGGTGAGCAGTTCTTC
CASSEGRAGEQFF
>.|TRBV28|.|TRBJ1-3
TGTGCCAGCAGTTTATCCGGGGCGGCTGGAAACACCATATATTTT
CASSLSGAAGNTIYF
>.|TRBV5-4|TRBD1|TRBJ1-4
TGTGCCAGCAGCCCGCCCGGGACAGGCAATGAAAAACTGTTTTTT
CASSPPGTGNEKLFF
>.|TRBV6-4|TRBD2|TRBJ2-7
TGTGCCAGCAGTGACTACGGGACTAGCGGGGGGGCCGACGAGCAGTACTTC
CASSDYGTSGGADEQYF
>.|TRBV7-2|TRBD2|TRBJ2-7
TGTGCCAGCAGCTTAGGGATTACTAGCGGGAGCTACGAGCAGTACTTC
CASSLGITSGSYEQYF
>.|TRBV4-1|TRBD1|TRBJ2-7
TGCGCCAGCAGCCACCCTGGACAGGGGAGGTTTAAACCGAGGAACTTC
CASSHPGQGRFKPRNF
>.|TRBV11-2|.|TRBJ2-6
TGTGCCAGCAGCTTATTTGGTACTGGGGCCAACGCCCTGACTTTC
CASSLFGTGANALTF
>.|TRBV7-2|TRBD1|TRBJ2-1
TGTGCCAGCAGCTCGACAGGGTCTGGTTTGGGCAACAATGAGCAGTTCTTC
CASSSTGSGLGNNEQFF
>.|TRBV30|TRBD1|TRBJ2-1
TGTGCCTGGAGTTTAGGACAGGCCAATGAGCAGTTCTTC
CAWSLGQANEQFF
>once|TRBV29-1|.|TRBJ2-5
TGCAGCGTTGAAGATCTTACACGAAGGTACTTC
CSVEDLTRRYF
>.|TRBV5-1|.|TRBJ2-1
TGCGCCAGCAGCTTGGGATCCTTTTCCTACAATGAGCAGTTCTTC
CASSLGSFSYNEQFF
>.|TRBV29-1|.|TRBJ2-2
TGCAGCGTTGGGCGCAAGACCGGGGAGCTGTTTTTT
CSVGRKTGELFF
>.|TRBV2|.|TRBJ1-6
TGTGCCAGCAGTGAAGAAGACAGCCTCCTTGGGGCCCTCCACTTT
CASSEEDSLLGALHF
>.|TRBV30|.|TRBJ2-2
TGTGCCTGGAGTGGGGGCGGAAAACCAATAAACACCGGGGAGCTGTTTTTT
CAWSGGGKPINTGELFF
>.|TRBV7-9|.|TRBJ2-5
TGTGCCAGCAGCTCTTATTCCGGCCCCCAAGAGACCCAGTACTTC
CASSSYSGPQETQYF
>.|TRBV7-9|TRBD1|TRBJ2-5
TGTGCCAGTAACACAATTCCGGGACAGGGGAAAGAGACCCAGTACTTC
CASNTIPGQGKETQYF
>.|TRBV19|.|TRBJ2-7
TGTGCCAGTAGTAAGGCGGGTTACGAGCAGTACTTC
CASSKAGYEQYF
>.|TRBV5-5|.|TRBJ2-5
TGTGCCAGCAGCTTCGTCGCGCAGGGGAAAGAGACCCAGTACTTC
CASSFVAQGKETQYF
>.|TRBV11-2|TRBD1|TRBJ1-4
TGTGCCAGCAGCCAGACAGGGAATGAAAAACTGTTTTTT
CASSQTGNEKLFF
>.|TRBV6-1|TRBD1|TRBJ1-2
TGTGCCAGCAGGGGGCAGGGGGCAGGGAACTATGGCTACACCTTC
CASRGQGAGNYGYTF
>.|TRBV4-2|TRBD1|TRBJ2-2
TGTGCCAGCAGCCGAGCTCCGGGACAGGGAAACACCGGGGAGCTGTTTTTT
CASSRAPGQGNTGELFF
>.|TRBV9|.|TRBJ2-2
TGTGCCAGCAGCGTAGGGCACGCGAACACCGGGGAGCTGTTTTTT
CASSVGHANTGELFF
>.|TRBV5-1|.|TRBJ1-4
TGCGCCAGTTCCAGGGGTGCTAATGAAAAACTGTTTTTT
CASSRGANEKLFF
>.|TRBV30|TRBD2|TRBJ2-3
TGTGCCTTATCCCTAGGAGGGACTAGTTCAGATACGCAGTATTTT
CALSLGGTSSDTQYF
>.|TRBV4-3|.|TRBJ2-1
TGCGCCAGCAGCCCCCGGGACAAGGGGGGCCCGCCCTACAATGAGCAGTTCTTC
CASSPRDKGGPPYNEQFF
>.|TRBV29-1|.|TRBJ1-2
TGCAGCGCCCGACCCCATGACTATGGCTACACCTTC
CSARPHDYGYTF
>.|TRBV28|TRBD1|TRBJ1-2
TGTGCCGGCAGATACAGGGGGCAATATGGCTACACCTTC
CAGRYRGQYGYTF
>.|TRBV5-4|.|TRBJ2-7
TGTGCCAGCAGCACTCCGGGACTGAGCTCCTACGAGCAGTACTTC
CASSTPGLSSYEQYF
>.|TRBV10-1|TRBD2|TRBJ2-3
TGCGCCAGCATGAGGGCGGGGGACTATACGCAGTATTTT
CASMRAGDYTQYF
>.|TRBV19|.|TRBJ1-4
TGTGCCAGTAGACATACTCCAACTAATGAAAAACTGTTTTTT
CASRHTPTNEKLFF
>.|TRBV6-4|.|TRBJ2-3
TGTGCCAGCAGAACGGGGGCCGGGGCAGATACGCAGTATTTT
CASRTGAGADTQYF
>few|TRBV9|.|TRBJ1-3
TGTGCCAGCAGCGCCGCAACCGGGACGAACACCATATATTTT
CASSAATGTNTIYF
>once|TRBV9|TRBD2|TRBJ2-5
TGTGCCAGCAGCGTACTAAGTGGGGCTAGCGGCGGACAAGAGACCCAGTACTTC
CASSVLSGASGGQETQYF
>.|TRBV15|.|TRBJ1-3
TGTGCCACCAGCAGAGATAAAGGCTCTGGAAACACCATATATTTT
CATSRDKGSGNTIYF
>.|TRBV4-1|.|TRBJ2-3
TGCGCCAGCAGCGATCGGGGGGCGGGGGTAGATACGCAGTATTTT
CASSDRGAGVDTQYF
>.|TRBV6-5|.|TRBJ1-4
TGTGCCAGCAGTTACTCTGGGGTCCGAAATGAAAAACTGTTTTTT
CASSYSGVRNEKLFF
>.|TRBV18|.|TRBJ2-6
TGTGCCAGCTCACCAGCGGTTGGAGTCTCTGGGGCCAACGTCCTGACTTTC
CASSPAVGVSGANVLTF
>.|TRBV11-3|.|TRBJ2-2
TGTGCCAGCAGCTTTAGTCGGACCGGGGAGCTGTTTTTT
CASSFSRTGELFF
>.|TRBV5-4|.|TRBJ2-7
TGTGCCAGCAGTCTAAGGTCCGAGCAGTACTTC
CASSLRSEQYF
>.|TRBV5-1|.|TRBJ2-3
TGCGCCAGCAGTACAGGCTCCTCATCAAGCACAGATACGCAGTATTTT
CASSTGSSSSTDTQYF
>.|TRBV2|TRBD1|TRBJ2-5
TGTGCCAGCAGGGGGACAGGGGGCTTAGAGACCCAGTACTTC
CASRGTGGLETQYF
>.|TRBV11-1|TRBD1|TRBJ1-6
TGTGCCAGCAGCTTGTCCGGGACAGTCAATAATTCACCCCTCCACTTT
CASSLSGTVNNSPLHF
>.|TRBV12-1|.|TRBJ1-5
TGTGCCAGCAAAACAACCGGGACAGGGGAAGGGGCCCAGCATTTT
CASKTTGTGEGAQHF
>.|TRBV25-1|TRBD1|TRBJ2-7
TGTGCCAGCGACCCCCGGACAGGGGTGGACGAGCAGTACTTC
CASDPRTGVDEQYF
>once|TRBV7-9|.|TRBJ2-1
TGTGCCAGCAGCCAGACTCTCGGACGGTCAGGTGAGCAGTTCTTC
CASSQTLGRSGEQFF